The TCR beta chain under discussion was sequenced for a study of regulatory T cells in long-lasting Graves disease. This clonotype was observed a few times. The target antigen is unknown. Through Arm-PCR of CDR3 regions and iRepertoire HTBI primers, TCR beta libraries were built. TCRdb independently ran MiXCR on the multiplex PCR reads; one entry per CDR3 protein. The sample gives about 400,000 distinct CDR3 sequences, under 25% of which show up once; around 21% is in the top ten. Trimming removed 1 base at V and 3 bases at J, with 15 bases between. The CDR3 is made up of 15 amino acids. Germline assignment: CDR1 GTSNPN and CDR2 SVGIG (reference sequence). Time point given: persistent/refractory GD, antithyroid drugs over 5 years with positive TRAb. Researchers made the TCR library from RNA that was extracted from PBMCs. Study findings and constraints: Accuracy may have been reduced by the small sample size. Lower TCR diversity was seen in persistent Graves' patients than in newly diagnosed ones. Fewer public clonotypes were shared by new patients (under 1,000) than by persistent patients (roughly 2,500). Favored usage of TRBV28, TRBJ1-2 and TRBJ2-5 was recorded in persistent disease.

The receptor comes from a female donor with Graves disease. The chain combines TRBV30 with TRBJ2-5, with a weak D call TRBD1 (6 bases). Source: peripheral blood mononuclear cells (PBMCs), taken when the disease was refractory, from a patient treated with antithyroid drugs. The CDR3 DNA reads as TGTGCCTGGAGTGCAGACCTGGACAGAGAAGAGACCCAGTACTTC. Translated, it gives CAWSADLDREETQYF.